The clone carrying this T cell receptor (beta chain) turned up a few times. Antigen: not known. The data stem from a study of T-cell memory formation after mild COVID-19. Study summary: Largely donor-specific sequence clusters came from a couple of donors. Study-wide points: Clonal second-wave expansions that peaked on day 37 had unconfirmed SARS-CoV-2 specificity.

TCRdb analysed the 5' RACE reads with MiXCR anew, one entry per CDR3 protein. The sample lists roughly 48,000 distinct CDR3 sequences, 25% to 35% seen once, with about two fifths in the top ten. The CDR3 spans 16 residues. Germline CDR1 and CDR2: SGHNT and YENEEA. Trimming removed 2 bases at V and 3 bases at J, with 16 bases between. This sequence was found in a man younger than 35 who had mild COVID-19 (a few samples of this study predate the infection). Cell type and time point are not known. This chain joins TRBV11-3 and TRBJ1-1, with a tentative D call TRBD1 (5 bases). Material: PBMCs or a T cell subset sorted from them (not recorded which). CDR3 coding DNA: TGTGCCAGCAGCTTATCGGAATCAGGGCGGCACACTGAAGCTTTCTTT. Its protein product is CASSLSESGRHTEAFF.